This is a list of T cell receptor beta chains from one sample in a study of human T cells and chemical hapten exposure. TCRdb reanalysed the RACE reads using MiXCR and keeps one entry per CDR3 protein. The sample has about 250,000 distinct CDR3 sequences, almost 8% seen once. This specimen consisted of whole blood, obtained in connection with sensitization to the hapten diphenylcyclopropenone (DPC). These receptors originate from a man aged 18 to 29 with alopecia areata. Some clones in this sample may be carry-over from other donors' samples. Both conserved end residues are part of each CDR3. The order of the fields is CDR3 DNA, CDR3 protein, D gene, V gene, J gene, CDR3 length, clone size. D genes are given only for firm matches. Clone size appears in some rows only: once, few, many, or a class for an expanded clone.

TGTGCCAGCAGCTTCTACGATAGGCCCCAGCATTTT	CASSFYDRPQHF	.	TRBV7-2	TRBJ1-5	12	.
TGCGCCAGCAGCCTCCCGGACAGTCCGGGGAACACTGAAGCTTTCTTT	CASSLPDSPGNTEAFF	.	TRBV4-1	TRBJ1-1	16	many
TGTGCCAGCAGCCCTGATGCTGCTAATGAAAAACTGTTTTTT	CASSPDAANEKLFF	.	TRBV6-5	TRBJ1-4	14	few
TGTGCCAGCAGCACCACCGGGCGCGTGAGCACAGATACGCAGTATTTT	CASSTTGRVSTDTQYF	.	TRBV5-4	TRBJ2-3	16	.
TGTGCCAGCAGCTCGCGACCCCGAAACTCAGGGGAAGGGCAATATGGCTACACCTTC	CASSSRPRNSGEGQYGYTF	.	TRBV7-6	TRBJ1-2	19	.
TGTGCCAGCAGCCAAGCAGGGGGACGGACCGGGGAGCTGTTTTTT	CASSQAGGRTGELFF	TRBD1	TRBV3-1	TRBJ2-2	15	few
TGTGCCATAGGGATGGGGCTGCTACAAGAGACCCAGTACTTC	CAIGMGLLQETQYF	.	TRBV10-3	TRBJ2-5	14	few
TGTGCCAGCAGCATTACGGGGGGCAGGCGAAACACCATATATTTT	CASSITGGRRNTIYF	.	TRBV7-9	TRBJ1-3	15	many
TGCGCCAGCAGCTTGGGCGTAGCATTCGACAGGGAGTTTAAGTATTTT	CASSLGVAFDREFKYF	TRBD1	TRBV5-1	TRBJ2-3	16	.
TGTGCCAGCAGCCAGTCGGGACAGGGCAATCAGCCCCAGCATTTT	CASSQSGQGNQPQHF	TRBD1	TRBV14	TRBJ1-5	15	.
TGTGCCATCAGCCCAGGGTCTACTGGAAACACCATATATTTT	CAISPGSTGNTIYF	.	TRBV10-3	TRBJ1-3	14	few
TGTGCCAGCAGCAAAGTCGCCAGGGAAATCACTAGCGGGGGGTCAGATACGCAGTATTTT	CASSKVAREITSGGSDTQYF	.	TRBV21-1	TRBJ2-3	20	few
TGCAGTGCAAGAGGAGACACCAACTATGGCTACACCTTC	CSARGDTNYGYTF	.	TRBV20-1	TRBJ1-2	13	.
TGTGCCAGCAGCCCCCACGGGGGCCGGAACACCGGGGAGCTGTTTTTT	CASSPHGGRNTGELFF	.	TRBV6-2/TRBV6-3	TRBJ2-2	16	.
TGTGCCAGCAGGGACAGGGGAGGTAGTAGTTCCGACTATGGCTACACCTTC	CASRDRGGSSSDYGYTF	TRBD1	TRBV12-3/TRBV12-4	TRBJ1-2	17	many
TGTGCCATCAGTACTAGCGCCTATACCGGGGAGCTGTTTTTT	CAISTSAYTGELFF	TRBD2	TRBV10-3	TRBJ2-2	14	few
TGTGCCAGCAGCCCCCTGGTGGGGGACAATCAGCCCCAGCATTTT	CASSPLVGDNQPQHF	.	TRBV5-5	TRBJ1-5	15	many
TGTGCCAGCAGCTTATATCCTAGCGGGGGGGTTTCCTACAATGAGCAGTTCTTC	CASSLYPSGGVSYNEQFF	TRBD2	TRBV7-9	TRBJ2-1	18	few
TGTGCCAGCAGCCTTAGGACTAGCGGGGGCACAGATACGCAGTATTTT	CASSLRTSGGTDTQYF	TRBD2	TRBV5-5	TRBJ2-3	16	.
TGTGCCAGCAGCTTGTGGGGATCAAGGCAGCCCCAGCATTTT	CASSLWGSRQPQHF	.	TRBV5-5	TRBJ1-5	14	once
TGTGCCAGCAGGCTAGGGCCCCATGGGTCCGGGGAGCTGTTTTTT	CASRLGPHGSGELFF	.	TRBV6-1	TRBJ2-2	15	.
TGTGCCAGCAGCTTAGCGCCCGTAACTCTAGGGCTAAAGAACACTGAAGCTTTCTTT	CASSLAPVTLGLKNTEAFF	.	TRBV7-2	TRBJ1-1	19	.
TGCGCCAGCAGAAGCGACGAGGGACACGGACTAGCGGGGGGAAGAACAGATACGCAGTATTTT	CASRSDEGHGLAGGRTDTQYF	TRBD2	TRBV4-1	TRBJ2-3	21	.
TGTGCCAGCAGTTGGGGACGGTTTAATTCACCCCTCCACTTT	CASSWGRFNSPLHF	.	TRBV6-5	TRBJ1-6	14	many
TGCAGCGTTGAGGTGAACCGAGGTGGAAACATTCAGTACTTC	CSVEVNRGGNIQYF	.	TRBV29-1	TRBJ2-4	14	few
TGTGCCACCAGTGACCCCCTAGTGAATGAGCAGTTCTTC	CATSDPLVNEQFF	.	TRBV24-1	TRBJ2-1	13	few
TGTGCCAGCAGTGAATCAGGATCCAGGGTTCAGCCCCAGCATTTT	CASSESGSRVQPQHF	.	TRBV2	TRBJ1-5	15	few
TGCGCCAGCAGCTTGGCGGATGGCTATGGCTACACCTTC	CASSLADGYGYTF	.	TRBV5-1	TRBJ1-2	13	few
TGTGCCAGCAGCTTAGGGTCAGCTTTCTTT	CASSLGSAFF	.	TRBV7-9	TRBJ1-1	10	few
TGCGCCAGCAGCCTTCGACAGGGGAGCTCCTACAATGAGCAGTTCTTC	CASSLRQGSSYNEQFF	TRBD1	TRBV5-1	TRBJ2-1	16	few
TGTGCCAGCAGCCAGGGTGTGAACGTTCAGTACTTC	CASSQGVNVQYF	.	TRBV12-3/TRBV12-4	TRBJ2-4	12	.
TGTGCCAGCAGTTTGCGGGGCGGGGACGAGCAGTACTTC	CASSLRGGDEQYF	.	TRBV28	TRBJ2-7	13	.
TGCAGTGCTAGAGGTGGGGACTACGAGCAGTACTTC	CSARGGDYEQYF	.	TRBV20-1	TRBJ2-7	12	few
TGCAGTGCTAGAGATACAAGGGGCAGCGGCTACACCTTC	CSARDTRGSGYTF	.	TRBV20-1	TRBJ1-2	13	.
TGTGCCAGCATCCGCGGGTGGGTAATCGGGGGCGTTGAAGCTTTCTTT	CASIRGWVIGGVEAFF	.	TRBV7-2	TRBJ1-1	16	.
TGTGCCAGCAGTATTACCGAAGGGGCGCTTTTTAATGAAAAACTGTTTTTT	CASSITEGALFNEKLFF	.	TRBV5-6	TRBJ1-4	17	few
TGTGCCAGCAGTCCCATAACTGAAGCTTTCTTT	CASSPITEAFF	.	TRBV12-3/TRBV12-4	TRBJ1-1	11	.
TGCAGCGTTGTTTGGGGGGGAAATCAGCCCCAGCATTTT	CSVVWGGNQPQHF	.	TRBV29-1	TRBJ1-5	13	few
TGTGCCAGCAGTTACGGGGGAGTGAGACAAGAGACCCAGTACTTC	CASSYGGVRQETQYF	.	TRBV6-5	TRBJ2-5	15	once
TGTGCCAGCAGTCCTACAGGGGACTCTGGGGCCAACGTCCTGACTTTC	CASSPTGDSGANVLTF	TRBD1	TRBV6-2/TRBV6-3	TRBJ2-6	16	many
TGCGCCAGCAGCTTGGGGACAGGGCCGAGCTCCTACGAGCAGTACTTC	CASSLGTGPSSYEQYF	TRBD1	TRBV5-1	TRBJ2-7	16	.
TGTGCCAGCAGTGGTCGATCAGGGGCAGATACGCAGTATTTT	CASSGRSGADTQYF	.	TRBV12-3/TRBV12-4	TRBJ2-3	14	.
TGTGCCAGCAGTGAACGCGGCAGTAATGAAAAACTGTTTTTT	CASSERGSNEKLFF	.	TRBV25-1	TRBJ1-4	14	.
TGCGCCAGCAGCCAAGTGACAGGGCCCCATCAGCCCCAGCATTTT	CASSQVTGPHQPQHF	TRBD1	TRBV4-3	TRBJ1-5	15	.
TGTGCCATGGCAGGGGACACTGAAGCTTTCTTT	CAMAGDTEAFF	.	TRBV10-3	TRBJ1-1	11	few
TGTGCCAGCAGCTTCCGAGGGGAACAGCCCCAGCATTTT	CASSFRGEQPQHF	.	TRBV7-2	TRBJ1-5	13	.
TGCAGTGCGCCTTACAAGAACACTGAAGCTTTCTTT	CSAPYKNTEAFF	.	TRBV20-1	TRBJ1-1	12	many
TGTGCCAGCAGCATCCTAGGGGGCGCCGGCACTGAAGCTTTCTTT	CASSILGGAGTEAFF	TRBD1	TRBV9	TRBJ1-1	15	many
TGTGCCAGCAGTCTCACCGGGACAGGCGGCTACACCTTC	CASSLTGTGGYTF	TRBD1	TRBV12-3/TRBV12-4	TRBJ1-2	13	.
TGCGCCAGCAGTTCTCCGGGACAGGGGAATCCCTACGAGCAGTACTTC	CASSSPGQGNPYEQYF	TRBD1	TRBV10-2	TRBJ2-7	16	few
TGCAGTGCTAGACCTATTACACAGGGGCCCAATCAGCCCCAGCATTTT	CSARPITQGPNQPQHF	TRBD1	TRBV20-1	TRBJ1-5	16	.
TGTGCCAGCAGTTACTCGAAAGTAGGAGGGAACACTGAAGCTTTCTTT	CASSYSKVGGNTEAFF	.	TRBV6-6	TRBJ1-1	16	few
TGTGCCAGCAGCTTAGGGTCAGGCGACGAGCAGTACTTC	CASSLGSGDEQYF	.	TRBV7-2	TRBJ2-7	13	few
TGCAGCGCCAGAAGAGGCGCGACTGGAAACACCATATATTTT	CSARRGATGNTIYF	.	TRBV29-1	TRBJ1-3	14	few
TGCGCCAGCAGACAAGATCCGACGGGGAACTATGGCTACACCTTC	CASRQDPTGNYGYTF	.	TRBV4-3	TRBJ1-2	15	.
TGTGCCAGCAGCTTAGGCAGAACCTTCGGCACAGATACGCAGTATTTT	CASSLGRTFGTDTQYF	.	TRBV7-9	TRBJ2-3	16	few